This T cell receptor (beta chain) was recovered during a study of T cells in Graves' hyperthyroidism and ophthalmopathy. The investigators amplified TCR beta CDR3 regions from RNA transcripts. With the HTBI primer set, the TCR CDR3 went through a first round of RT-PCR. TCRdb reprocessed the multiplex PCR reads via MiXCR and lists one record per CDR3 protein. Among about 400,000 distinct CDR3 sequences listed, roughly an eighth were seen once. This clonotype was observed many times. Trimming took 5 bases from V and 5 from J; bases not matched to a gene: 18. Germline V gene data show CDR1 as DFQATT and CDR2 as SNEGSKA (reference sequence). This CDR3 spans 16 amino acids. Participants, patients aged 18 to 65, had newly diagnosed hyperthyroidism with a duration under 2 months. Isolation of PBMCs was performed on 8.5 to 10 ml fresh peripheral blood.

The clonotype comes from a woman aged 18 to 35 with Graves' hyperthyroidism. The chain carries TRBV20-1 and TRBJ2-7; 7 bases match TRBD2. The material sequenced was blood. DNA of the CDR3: TGCAGTGCTGGGGGAGGACGGCGGGAGATTCAGAACGAGCAGTACTTC. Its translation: CSAGGGRREIQNEQYF.